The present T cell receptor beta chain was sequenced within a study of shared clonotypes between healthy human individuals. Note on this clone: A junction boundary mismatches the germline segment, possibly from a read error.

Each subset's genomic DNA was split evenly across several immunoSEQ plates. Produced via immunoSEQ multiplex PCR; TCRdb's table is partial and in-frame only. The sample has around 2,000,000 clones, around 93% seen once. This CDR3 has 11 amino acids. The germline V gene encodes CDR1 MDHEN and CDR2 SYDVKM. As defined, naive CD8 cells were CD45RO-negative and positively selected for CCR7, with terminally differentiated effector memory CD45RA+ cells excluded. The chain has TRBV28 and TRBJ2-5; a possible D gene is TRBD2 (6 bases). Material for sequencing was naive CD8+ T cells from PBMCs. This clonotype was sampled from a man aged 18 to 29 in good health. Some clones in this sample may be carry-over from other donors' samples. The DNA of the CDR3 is TGTGCCAGCAGTAAAGGGACTCAGAAGGACTTC. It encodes CASSKGTQKDF.